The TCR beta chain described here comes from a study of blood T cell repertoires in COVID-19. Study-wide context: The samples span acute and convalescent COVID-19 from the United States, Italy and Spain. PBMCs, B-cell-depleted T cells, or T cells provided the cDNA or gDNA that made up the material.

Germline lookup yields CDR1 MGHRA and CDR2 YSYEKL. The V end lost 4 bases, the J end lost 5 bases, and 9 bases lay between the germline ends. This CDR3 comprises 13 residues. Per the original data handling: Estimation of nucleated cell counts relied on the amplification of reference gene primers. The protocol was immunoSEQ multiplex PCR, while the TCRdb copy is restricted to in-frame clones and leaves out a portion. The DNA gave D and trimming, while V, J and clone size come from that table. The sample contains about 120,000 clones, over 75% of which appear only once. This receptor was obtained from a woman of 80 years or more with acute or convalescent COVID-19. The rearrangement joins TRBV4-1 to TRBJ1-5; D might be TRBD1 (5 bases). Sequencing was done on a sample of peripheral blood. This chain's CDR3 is CASSPPGDQPQHF. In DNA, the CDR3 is TGCGCCAGCAGCCCCCCGGGGGATCAGCCCCAGCATTTT.